This T cell receptor beta chain emerged from a study of T cell changes during pregnancy in multiple sclerosis. Generated by immunoSEQ multiplex PCR, the TCRdb table keeps only in-frame clones and is missing some. The sample has about 40,000 clones; roughly 90% are singletons. V was shortened by 7 bases and J by 6 bases, with 7 bases between the two germline ends. Per the germline V gene, CDR1 is SQVTM and CDR2 is ANQGSEA. The CDR3 length is 10 residues. This receptor was identified in a female donor with multiple sclerosis, enrolled in a pregnancy study. Sequences were derived from CD8+ T cells from peripheral blood mononuclear cells, sampled before pregnancy. The V gene is TRBV29-1, the J gene TRBJ2-1; D remains ambiguous. For the CDR3, the DNA is TGCAGCGCCCGAGTCAATGAGCAGTTCTTC. Encoded protein: CSARVNEQFF.